This T cell receptor beta chain appears in the sequencing data of a study of Graves' ophthalmopathy and Graves' hyperthyroidism. Study details: Peripheral blood collection took place at initial diagnosis, before any treatment. Overall study findings and caveats: The model achieved roughly 66% sensitivity and over 72% specificity for ophthalmopathy progression. Among thyroid clonotypes expanded above 0.001 frequency, most also appeared in blood.

For repertoire sequencing, the TCR beta CDR3 regions were amplified from RNA transcripts. The authors performed first-round RT-PCR with HTBI primers and then a second-round multiplex PCR. MiXCR, run by TCRdb on the multiplex PCR reads, gives a single entry per CDR3 protein. The sample carries 660,000 or so distinct CDR3 sequences, over 40% recorded once. About this clonotype itself: The antigen is unknown. A read error may produce the germline difference seen at one junction end.

Per the germline V gene, CDR1 is ENHRY and CDR2 is SYGVKD. The CDR3 spans 15 residues. Sequenced: peripheral blood. The sequence derives from an adult man with Graves' ophthalmopathy. The chain joins TRBV10-3 to TRBJ2-7; D assignment may be TRBD1 or TRBD2 (5 bases each). CDR3 coding DNA: TGTGCCAGCAGTGATTCCGGGACCGTCTCCTACGAGCAGTACTTC. This encodes CASSDSGTVSYEQYF.